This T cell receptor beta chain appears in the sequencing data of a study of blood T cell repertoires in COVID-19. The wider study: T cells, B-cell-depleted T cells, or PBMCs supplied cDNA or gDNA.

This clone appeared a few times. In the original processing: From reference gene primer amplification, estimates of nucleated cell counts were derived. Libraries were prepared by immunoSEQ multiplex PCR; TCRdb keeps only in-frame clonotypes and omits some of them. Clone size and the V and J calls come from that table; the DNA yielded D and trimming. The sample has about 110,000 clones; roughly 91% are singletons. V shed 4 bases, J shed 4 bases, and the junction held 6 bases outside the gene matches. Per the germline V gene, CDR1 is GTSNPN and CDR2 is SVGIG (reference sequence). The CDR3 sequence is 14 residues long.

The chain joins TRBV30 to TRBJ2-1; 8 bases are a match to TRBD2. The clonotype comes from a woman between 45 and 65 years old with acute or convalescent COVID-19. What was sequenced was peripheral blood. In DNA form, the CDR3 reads TGTGCCTGGACAAAAGCGGGAGTTTACAATGAGCAGTTCTTC. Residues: CAWTKAGVYNEQFF.